A selection of T cell receptor beta chains follows, all from one sample in a study of identical twins. Via MiXCR, TCRdb re-called the 5' RACE reads, giving one row per CDR3 protein. Of hundreds of thousands of distinct CDR3 sequences in the sample, around 7.5% are singletons; the top ten hold about 1.6%. These records were also assigned to another study, of yellow fever vaccine responses in identical twins.

The source material was PBMCs. The receptors stem from a woman aged 18 to 35 in good health. Each CDR3 is given without its conserved first and last residue.

J gene: TRBJ1-2; V gene: TRBV10-3; CDR3 protein: AIGAGSIYGYT
J gene: TRBJ2-1; V gene: TRBV29-1; CDR3 protein: SVEDLDGSSYNEQF
J gene: TRBJ2-6; V gene: TRBV10-3; CDR3 protein: AISDQGFSSGANVLT
J gene: TRBJ2-6; V gene: TRBV7-9; CDR3 protein: ASSFAGGSGANVLT
J gene: TRBJ2-3; V gene: TRBV4-2; CDR3 protein: ASSQEGRLPSSDTQY
J gene: TRBJ2-2; V gene: TRBV6-2/TRBV6-3; CDR3 protein: ASSYGTRNTGELF
J gene: TRBJ2-1; V gene: TRBV12-3/TRBV12-4; CDR3 protein: ASSLPALLAGGPSYNEQF
J gene: TRBJ2-1; V gene: TRBV5-6; CDR3 protein: ASSSLGGALNEQF
J gene: TRBJ1-1; V gene: TRBV15; CDR3 protein: ATRVYGEAF
J gene: TRBJ2-5; V gene: TRBV5-5; CDR3 protein: ASSLGGSIRETQY
J gene: TRBJ2-2; V gene: TRBV4-1; CDR3 protein: ASRQDRAGTGELF
J gene: TRBJ1-5; V gene: TRBV7-8; CDR3 protein: ASSFDGSNQPQH
J gene: TRBJ2-3; V gene: TRBV12-3/TRBV12-4; CDR3 protein: ASSLRTGSHTQY
J gene: TRBJ2-1; V gene: TRBV5-6; CDR3 protein: ASSGPNQSNEQF
J gene: TRBJ2-3; V gene: TRBV7-9; CDR3 protein: ASSQDGASDTQY
J gene: TRBJ2-7; V gene: TRBV28; CDR3 protein: ASSLSSAGEWYEQY
J gene: TRBJ2-1; V gene: TRBV5-1; CDR3 protein: ASSLTGGSYNEQF
J gene: TRBJ1-5; V gene: TRBV6-5; CDR3 protein: ASSYDPGTRGNQPQH
J gene: TRBJ1-1; V gene: TRBV5-1; CDR3 protein: ASSYTGTEAF
J gene: TRBJ1-1; V gene: TRBV9; CDR3 protein: ASSVGNTNTEAF
J gene: TRBJ1-6; V gene: TRBV6-1; CDR3 protein: ASRPDRLNSPLH
J gene: TRBJ2-5; V gene: TRBV11-2; CDR3 protein: ASSLGGRIQETQY
J gene: TRBJ2-5; V gene: TRBV3-1; CDR3 protein: ASSQWGAGETQY
J gene: TRBJ2-3; V gene: TRBV2; CDR3 protein: ASQIGTDTQY
J gene: TRBJ2-3; V gene: TRBV5-4; CDR3 protein: ASSLAGLAEATDTQY
J gene: TRBJ1-2; V gene: TRBV7-9; CDR3 protein: ASSPSPAIRGYGYT
J gene: TRBJ1-6; V gene: TRBV20-1; CDR3 protein: SASREAYNSPLH
J gene: TRBJ2-7; V gene: TRBV20-1; CDR3 protein: SAATGTSGSDEQY
J gene: TRBJ2-1; V gene: TRBV3-1; CDR3 protein: ASSQDWGLDTNEQF
J gene: TRBJ2-7; V gene: TRBV29-1; CDR3 protein: SVEGTSGRGQY
J gene: TRBJ1-2; V gene: TRBV6-2/TRBV6-3; CDR3 protein: ASSPSGTGGLTNYGYT
J gene: TRBJ2-4; V gene: TRBV12-3/TRBV12-4; CDR3 protein: ASSFSVPGPVGGAKNIQY
J gene: TRBJ2-1; V gene: TRBV20-1; CDR3 protein: SARERYRYEQF
J gene: TRBJ2-2; V gene: TRBV4-1; CDR3 protein: ASSQGRASVDTGELF
J gene: TRBJ1-4; V gene: TRBV20-1; CDR3 protein: SAQAGTGGEKLF
J gene: TRBJ2-3; V gene: TRBV12-3/TRBV12-4; CDR3 protein: ASSLGSTDTQY
J gene: TRBJ2-1; V gene: TRBV4-1; CDR3 protein: ASSQAVGSRNNEQF
J gene: TRBJ2-2; V gene: TRBV5-1; CDR3 protein: ASSPGKVAGELF
J gene: TRBJ2-1; V gene: TRBV9; CDR3 protein: ASSDGRNLEQF
J gene: TRBJ2-2; V gene: TRBV2; CDR3 protein: TCSLLASGRIDTGELF
J gene: TRBJ1-1; V gene: TRBV20-1; CDR3 protein: SARDRGRGGTEAF
J gene: TRBJ2-1; V gene: TRBV18; CDR3 protein: ASSPTGTRTYNEQF
J gene: TRBJ2-5; V gene: TRBV28; CDR3 protein: ASLNRDPSQETQY
J gene: TRBJ1-1; V gene: TRBV15; CDR3 protein: ATSGQGHTEAF
J gene: TRBJ2-3; V gene: TRBV21-1; CDR3 protein: ASSTWGLKDPSTDTQY
J gene: TRBJ2-3; V gene: TRBV11-2; CDR3 protein: ASSLGTGTGYTDTQY
J gene: TRBJ2-2; V gene: TRBV29-1; CDR3 protein: SVPGTVNTGELF
J gene: TRBJ2-5; V gene: TRBV6-5; CDR3 protein: ASSYLETKETQY